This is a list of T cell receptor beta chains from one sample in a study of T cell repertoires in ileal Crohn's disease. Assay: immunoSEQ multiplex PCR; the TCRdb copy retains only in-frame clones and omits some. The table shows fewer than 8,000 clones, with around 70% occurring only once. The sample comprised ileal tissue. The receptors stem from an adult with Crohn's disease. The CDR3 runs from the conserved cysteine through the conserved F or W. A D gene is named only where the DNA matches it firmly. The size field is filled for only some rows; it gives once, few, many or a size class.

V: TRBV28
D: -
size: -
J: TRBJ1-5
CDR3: CASEEGIQHF
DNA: TGTGCCAGCGAGGAAGGTATCCAGCATTTT

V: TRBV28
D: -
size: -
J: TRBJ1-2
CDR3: CASSFPDRFYGYTF
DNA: TGTGCCAGCAGTTTTCCGGACAGATTCTATGGCTACACCTTC

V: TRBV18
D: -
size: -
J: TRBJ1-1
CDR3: CASSRLQGEAFF
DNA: TGTGCCAGCTCACGATTACAGGGCGAAGCTTTCTTT

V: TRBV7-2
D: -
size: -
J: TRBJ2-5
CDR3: CASGGRAQETQYF
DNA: TGTGCCAGCGGGGGCAGGGCTCAAGAGACCCAGTACTTC

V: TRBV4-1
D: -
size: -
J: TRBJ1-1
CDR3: CASSQPSTGNTEAFF
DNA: TGCGCCAGCAGCCAGCCCTCGACAGGGAACACTGAAGCTTTCTTT

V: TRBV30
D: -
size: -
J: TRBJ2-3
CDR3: CAWSPARVSTDTQYF
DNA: TGTGCCTGGAGTCCTGCGCGGGTTAGCACAGATACGCAGTATTTT

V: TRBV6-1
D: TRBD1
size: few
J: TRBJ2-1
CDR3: CASSRTGTGYNEQFF
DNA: TGTGCCAGTTCCCGGACAGGGACGGGATACAATGAGCAGTTCTTC

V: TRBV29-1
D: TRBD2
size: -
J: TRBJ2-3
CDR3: CSVGEGSTDTQYF
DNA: TGCAGCGTGGGGGAGGGGAGCACAGATACGCAGTATTTT

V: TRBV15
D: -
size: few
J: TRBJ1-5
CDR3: CATSNQLRGQPQHF
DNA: TGTGCCACCAGCAATCAGCTCCGAGGGCAGCCCCAGCATTTT

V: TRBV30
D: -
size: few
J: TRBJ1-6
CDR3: CAWSAGRVGSDSPLHF
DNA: TGTGCCTGGAGTGCTGGCAGGGTGGGATCCGATTCACCCCTCCACTTT

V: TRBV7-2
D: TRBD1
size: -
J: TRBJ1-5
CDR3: CASSPDRGTQHF
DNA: TGTGCCAGCAGTCCTGACAGGGGCACCCAGCATTTT

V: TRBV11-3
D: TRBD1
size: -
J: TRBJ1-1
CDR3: CASSAWTGGNTEAFF
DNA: TGTGCCAGCAGCGCCTGGACAGGGGGGAACACTGAAGCTTTCTTT

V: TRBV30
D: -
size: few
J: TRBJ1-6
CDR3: CAWSVTRTAGGSPLHF
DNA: TGTGCCTGGAGTGTCACTAGGACGGCTGGCGGGTCACCCCTCCACTTT

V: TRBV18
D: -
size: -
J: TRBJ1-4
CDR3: CASSPSGTPGEKLFF
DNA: TGTGCCAGCTCACCTTCCGGGACACCGGGCGAAAAACTGTTTTTT

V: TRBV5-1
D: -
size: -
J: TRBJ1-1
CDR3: CASKFYRNTEAFF
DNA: TGCGCCAGCAAATTCTACAGGAACACTGAAGCTTTCTTT

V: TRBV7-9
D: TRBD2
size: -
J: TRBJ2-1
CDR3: CASSWGLANNEQFF
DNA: TGTGCCAGCAGCTGGGGACTAGCCAACAATGAGCAGTTCTTC

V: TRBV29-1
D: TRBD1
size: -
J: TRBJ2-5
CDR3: CSVGTGGKMETQYF
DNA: TGCAGCGTTGGAACAGGGGGCAAGATGGAGACCCAGTACTTC

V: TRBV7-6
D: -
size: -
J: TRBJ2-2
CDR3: CASSLVLTGELFF
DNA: TGTGCCAGCAGCTTAGTACTTACCGGGGAGCTGTTTTTT

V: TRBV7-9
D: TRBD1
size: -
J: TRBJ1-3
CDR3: CASSSRGFSGNTIYF
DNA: TGTGCCAGCAGCTCCAGGGGGTTCTCTGGAAACACCATATATTTT

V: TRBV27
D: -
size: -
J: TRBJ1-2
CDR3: CASSTHGSGTRGGYTF
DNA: TGTGCCAGCAGCACCCACGGATCCGGGACACGAGGTGGCTACACCTTC

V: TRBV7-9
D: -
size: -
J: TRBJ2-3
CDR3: CASSFGGESTDTQYF
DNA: TGTGCCAGCAGCTTTGGCGGGGAGAGCACAGATACGCAGTATTTT

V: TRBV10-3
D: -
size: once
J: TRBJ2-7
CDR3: CAISEAQGGYEQYF
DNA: TGTGCCATCAGTGAGGCACAGGGCGGCTACGAGCAGTACTTC

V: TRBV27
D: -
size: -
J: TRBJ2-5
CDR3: CASRVTSASETQYF
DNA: TGTGCCAGCAGAGTTACTAGTGCGAGCGAGACCCAGTACTTC

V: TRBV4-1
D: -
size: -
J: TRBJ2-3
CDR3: CASSQDRWSSTDTQYF
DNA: TGCGCCAGCAGCCAAGACAGGTGGTCTAGCACAGATACGCAGTATTTT

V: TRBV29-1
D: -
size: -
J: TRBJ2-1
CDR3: CSVEGGVGLSIDEQFF
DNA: TGCAGCGTTGAAGGGGGGGTGGGGTTAAGTATCGATGAGCAGTTCTTC

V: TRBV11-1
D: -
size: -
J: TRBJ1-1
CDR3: CASSQDGGWNTEAFF
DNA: TGTGCCAGCAGCCAGGACGGGGGTTGGAACACTGAAGCTTTCTTT

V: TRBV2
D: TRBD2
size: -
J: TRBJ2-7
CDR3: CASRRLAGNYEQYF
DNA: TGTGCCAGCAGAAGACTAGCGGGGAACTACGAGCAGTACTTC

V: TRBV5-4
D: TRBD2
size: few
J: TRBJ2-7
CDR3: CASSHFSGGAYEQYF
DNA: TGTGCCAGCAGCCACTTTAGCGGGGGGGCCTACGAGCAGTACTTC